The 17 T cell receptor beta chains presented below share a single source sample, sequenced in a study of OX40 agonist ivuxolimab in advanced cancers. Libraries were prepared by immunoSEQ multiplex PCR; TCRdb keeps only in-frame clonotypes and omits some of them. This sample yields more than 95,000 clones, of which 90% to 95% are seen a single time; around 0.3% belongs to the top ten. Material: CD4+ or CD8+ T cells sorted from blood, obtained in a trial of the OX40 agonist ivuxolimab. Every receptor here comes from an adult with an advanced solid tumor such as melanoma, head and neck, liver or kidney cancer.

This CDR3 is CASRTGATDYGYTF. CDR3 bases: TGCGCCAGCAGGACAGGGGCGACAGACTATGGCTACACCTTC. The rearrangement links TRBV5-1 to TRBJ1-2, with TRBD1 identical over 8 bases. Trimming removed 5 bases from V and 3 bases from J; junction bases left unmatched: 6. CDR3 length: 14 amino acids. CDR1 SGHRS and CDR2 YFSETQ come from the germline V gene.

The chain couples TRBV29-1 to TRBJ1-2; D is perhaps TRBD1 (5 bases). CDR1 is SQVTM and CDR2 is ANQGSEA in the germline V gene. The CDR3 is 12 residues long. Trimming left V 6 bases short and J 8 bases short, with 16 bases between. The CDR3 reads CSVTEGREGYTF. In DNA form, the CDR3 reads TGCAGCGTGACCGAGGGGAGGGAGGGCTACACCTTC. The full variable domain, completed using reference TRBV29-1 and TRBJ1-2, is SAVISQKPSRDICQRGTSLTIQCQVDSQVTMMFWYRQQPGQSLTLIATANQGSEATYESGFVIDKFPISRPNLTFSTLTVSNMSPEDSSIYLCSVTEGREGYTFGSGTRLTVV.

This chain connects TRBV28 to TRBJ1-3; perhaps TRBD1 as D (5 bases). The CDR3 runs to 17 residues. V was trimmed by 2 bases and J by 2 bases, leaving 16 bases between them. Germline V gene sequence: CDR1 MDHEN, CDR2 SYDVKM. CDR3 in DNA: TGTGCCAGCAGTTTAGCGGGACTTTTATCAACTGGAAACACCATATATTTT. Translated: CASSLAGLLSTGNTIYF.

The rearrangement links TRBV2 to TRBJ2-5, with 9 bases fitting TRBD2. Unmatched junction bases numbered 10, after V lost 6 bases and J lost 2 bases. This CDR3 region has 16 residues. Germline V CDR1 and CDR2: SNHLY, FYNNEI. This CDR3 reads CASRVGGTSLQETQYF. The CDR3 DNA follows: TGTGCCAGCAGGGTAGGGGGGACTAGCTTACAAGAGACCCAGTACTTC.

This clone was found once. V usage is TRBV14 and J usage is TRBJ2-3, with TRBD1 matching over 7 bases. J was trimmed by 5 bases and V by 1 base; bases with no gene match: 9. This CDR3 spans 16 amino acids. Germline assignment: CDR1 SGHDN and CDR2 FVKESK. Here the CDR3 DNA reads TGTGCCAGCAGCCAAGGAAGACAGGGATCATTAGATACGCAGTATTTT. Amino acid sequence: CASSQGRQGSLDTQYF.

The chain has TRBV5-6 and TRBJ2-2, with 7 bases lining up with TRBD2. The CDR3 has 15 amino acids. Germline V gene lookup returns CDR1 SGHDT and CDR2 YYEEEE. Trimming cost V 1 base and J 3 bases; bases outside gene matches: 3. The CDR3 nucleotides read TGTGCCAGCAGCTTGACTAGCGCCTACACCGGGGAGCTGTTTTTT. Its translation: CASSLTSAYTGELFF. Complete variable domain (other parts from reference TRBV5-6 and TRBJ2-2): DAGVTQSPTHLIKTRGQQVTLRCSPKSGHDTVSWYQQALGQGPQFIFQYYEEEERQRGNFPDRFSGHQFPNYSSELNVNALLLGDSALYLCASSLTSAYTGELFFGEGSRLTVL.

This clone was recorded once. This chain links TRBV5-6 with TRBJ2-7, with 11 bases matching TRBD1. The CDR3 runs 15 residues. J gave up 2 bases and V 3 bases, and 4 bases lay outside the gene matches. Germline V gene data show CDR1 as SGHDT and CDR2 as YYEEEE. CDR3 protein: CASSWGTGGAYEQYF. CDR3 DNA sequence: TGTGCCAGCAGCTGGGGGACAGGGGGAGCCTACGAGCAGTACTTC.

The CDR3 DNA sequence: TGTGCCAGCAGCACCCTTGAGGACCTTCGCTCTGGAAACACCATATATTTT. Its protein product is CASSTLEDLRSGNTIYF. The chain is built from TRBV7-3 and TRBJ1-3; D is unclear. With 5 bases removed from V and 0 bases from J, the gap between germline ends came to 17 bases. CDR1 is SGHTA and CDR2 is FQGTGA in the germline V gene. The CDR3 extends over 17 amino acids.

The V call is TRBV7-2, the J call TRBJ2-3; maybe TRBD2 (7 bases). The CDR3 covers 15 residues. The V end lost 1 base, the J end lost 3 bases, and 11 bases lay between the germline ends. Looked up from germline, CDR1 is SGHTA and CDR2 is FQGNSA. DNA for the CDR3: TGTGCCAGCAGCTTAGGGGGGGGCGGAACAGATACGCAGTATTTT. This translates into CASSLGGGGTDTQYF.

The V and J genes are TRBV19 and TRBJ2-3; 11 bases agree with TRBD2. The junction had 3 bases not matched to a gene; V was cut back by 1 base and J by 0 bases. The CDR3 sequence is 17 residues long. Germline assignment: CDR1 LNHDA and CDR2 SQIVND (reference sequence). The CDR3 DNA sequence: TGTGCCAGTAGTATAGGACTAGCGGGGACTAGCACAGATACGCAGTATTTT. Translating gives CASSIGLAGTSTDTQYF.

The chain recombines TRBV14 with TRBJ2-1; 13 bases align to TRBD2. Germline CDR1 and CDR2: SGHDN and FVKESK. This CDR3 spans 16 amino acids. V gave up 5 bases and J gave up 7 bases; unmatched junction bases: 8. For the CDR3, the DNA is TGTGCCAGCAGCTCAGGACTAGCGGGAGTGGGGAATGAGCAGTTCTTC. Translated, it gives CASSSGLAGVGNEQFF.

This clone was recorded only once. The chain couples TRBV27 to TRBJ2-2, with D possibly matching TRBD1 (6 bases). V was clipped by 2 bases and J by 9 bases, with 10 bases between them. The CDR3 length is 13 residues. Germline assignment: CDR1 MNHEY and CDR2 SMNVEV (reference sequence). The CDR3 reads CASSLGQRRELFF. The DNA for the CDR3 is TGTGCCAGCAGTTTAGGACAGAGGAGGGAGCTGTTTTTT.

The V call is TRBV6-1, the J call TRBJ2-7, with 7 bases lining up with TRBD2. V shed 5 bases, J shed 2 bases, and the junction held 6 bases outside the gene matches. The germline CDR1 and CDR2 sequences are MNHNS and SASEGT. This CDR3 is built from 14 residues. CDR3 protein: CASSYSSGAYEQYF. CDR3 DNA: TGTGCCAGCAGTTATTCTAGCGGAGCCTACGAGCAGTACTTC.

The J gene is TRBJ2-2, the V gene TRBV5-1; TRBD1 is a possible D gene (6 bases). The CDR3 consists of 17 residues. V lost 1 base to trimming and J lost 2 bases, with 15 bases between them. CDR1 SGHRS and CDR2 YFSETQ come from the germline V gene. The CDR3 is CASSLTGTRRNTGELFF. The CDR3 region has the DNA TGCGCCAGCAGCTTGACCGGGACACGAAGAAACACCGGGGAGCTGTTTTTT.

The V gene is TRBV28, the J gene TRBJ2-7, with D possibly matching TRBD1 (5 bases). Trimming pared 1 base from V and 3 bases from J, leaving 10 bases between. Germline V lookup: CDR1 MDHEN, CDR2 SYDVKM. The CDR3 covers 14 residues. This chain's CDR3 is CASSLLGRDYEQYF. The CDR3 nucleotides read TGTGCCAGCAGTTTATTGGGCAGGGACTACGAGCAGTACTTC.

The chain has TRBV4-3 and TRBJ1-1; D may be TRBD1 (5 bases). This CDR3 is 13 amino acids long. V was pared by 5 bases and J by 0 bases, with 7 bases between. Germline loops: CDR1 LGHNA, CDR2 YSLEER. The CDR3 DNA sequence: TGCGCCAGCAGCTCGACAGTGAACACTGAAGCTTTCTTT. It codes for CASSSTVNTEAFF.

This clone showed up just a few times. This sequence joins TRBV6-6 and TRBJ2-2; 11 bases map to TRBD2. This CDR3 is built from 16 residues. Germline trimming cut 6 bases from V and 0 bases from J; bases unmatched to any gene: 3. The germline CDR1 and CDR2 sequences are MNHNY and SVGAGI (reference sequence). The CDR3: CASRRLAGSNTGELFF. CDR3 in DNA: TGTGCCAGCAGAAGACTAGCGGGGTCGAACACCGGGGAGCTGTTTTTT.